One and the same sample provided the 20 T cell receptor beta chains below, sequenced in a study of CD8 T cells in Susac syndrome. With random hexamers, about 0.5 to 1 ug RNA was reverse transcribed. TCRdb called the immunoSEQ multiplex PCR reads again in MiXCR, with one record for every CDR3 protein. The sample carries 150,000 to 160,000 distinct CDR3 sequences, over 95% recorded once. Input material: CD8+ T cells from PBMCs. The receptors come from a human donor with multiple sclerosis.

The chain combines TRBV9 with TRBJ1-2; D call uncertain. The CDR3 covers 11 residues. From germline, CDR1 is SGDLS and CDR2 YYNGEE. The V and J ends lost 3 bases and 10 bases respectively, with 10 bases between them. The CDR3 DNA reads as TGTGCCAGCAGCGCCCTAGGTGACTACACCTTC. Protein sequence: CASSALGDYTF.

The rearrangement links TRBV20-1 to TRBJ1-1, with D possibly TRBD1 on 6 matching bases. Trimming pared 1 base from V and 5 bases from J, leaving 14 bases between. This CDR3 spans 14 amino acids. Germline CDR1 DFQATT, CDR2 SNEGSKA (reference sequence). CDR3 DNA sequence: TGCAGTGCTAGAGGACCAGGGGTGGGGACTGAAGCTTTCTTT. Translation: CSARGPGVGTEAFF.

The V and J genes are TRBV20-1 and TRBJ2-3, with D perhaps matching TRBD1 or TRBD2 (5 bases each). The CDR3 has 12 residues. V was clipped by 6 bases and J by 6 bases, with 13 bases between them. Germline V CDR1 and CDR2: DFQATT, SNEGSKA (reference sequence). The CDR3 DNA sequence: TGCAGTGCCCCCCCCGAGGGGGATACGCAGTATTTT. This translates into CSAPPEGDTQYF.

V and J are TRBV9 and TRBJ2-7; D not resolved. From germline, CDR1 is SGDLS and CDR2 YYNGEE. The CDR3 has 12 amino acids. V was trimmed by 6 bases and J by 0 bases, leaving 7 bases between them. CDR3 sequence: CASIPCSYEQYV. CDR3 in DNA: TGTGCCAGCATCCCATGCTCCTACGAGCAGTACGTC.

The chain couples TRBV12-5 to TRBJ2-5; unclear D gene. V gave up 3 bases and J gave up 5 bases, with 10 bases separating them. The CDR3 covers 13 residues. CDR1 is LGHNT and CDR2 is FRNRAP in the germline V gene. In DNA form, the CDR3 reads TGTGCTAGTGGTTTTACGGATGTGGAGACCCAGTACTTC. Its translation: CASGFTDVETQYF.

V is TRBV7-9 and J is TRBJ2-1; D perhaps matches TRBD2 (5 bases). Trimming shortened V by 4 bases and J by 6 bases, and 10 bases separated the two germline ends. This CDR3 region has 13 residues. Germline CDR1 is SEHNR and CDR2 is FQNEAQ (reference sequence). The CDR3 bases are TGTGCCAGCAGCTCGGACTTATTCAATGAGCAGTTCTTC. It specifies CASSSDLFNEQFF.

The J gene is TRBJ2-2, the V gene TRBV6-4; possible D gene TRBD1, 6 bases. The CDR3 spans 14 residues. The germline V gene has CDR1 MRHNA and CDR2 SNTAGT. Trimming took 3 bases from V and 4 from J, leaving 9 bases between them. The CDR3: CASSEQGSTGELFF. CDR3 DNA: TGTGCCAGCAGTGAACAGGGTAGCACCGGGGAGCTGTTTTTT.

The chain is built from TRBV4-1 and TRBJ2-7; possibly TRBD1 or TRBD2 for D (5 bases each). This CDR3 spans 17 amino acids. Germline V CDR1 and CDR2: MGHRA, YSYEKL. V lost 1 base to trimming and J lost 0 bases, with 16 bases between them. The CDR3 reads CASSQVARGRSSYEQYF. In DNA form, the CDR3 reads TGCGCCAGCAGCCAAGTGGCGAGGGGTCGTAGCTCCTACGAGCAGTACTTC.

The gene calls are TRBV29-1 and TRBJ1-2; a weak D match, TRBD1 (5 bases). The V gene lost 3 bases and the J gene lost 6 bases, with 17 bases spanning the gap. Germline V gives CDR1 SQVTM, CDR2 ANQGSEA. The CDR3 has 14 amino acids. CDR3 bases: TGCAGCGTTGACACGGGGTGGGGCAGAAATGGCTACACCTTC. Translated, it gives CSVDTGWGRNGYTF. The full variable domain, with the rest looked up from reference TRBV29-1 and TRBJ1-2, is SAVISQKPSRDICQRGTSLTIQCQVDSQVTMMFWYRQQPGQSLTLIATANQGSEATYESGFVIDKFPISRPNLTFSTLTVSNMSPEDSSIYLCSVDTGWGRNGYTFGSGTRLTVV.

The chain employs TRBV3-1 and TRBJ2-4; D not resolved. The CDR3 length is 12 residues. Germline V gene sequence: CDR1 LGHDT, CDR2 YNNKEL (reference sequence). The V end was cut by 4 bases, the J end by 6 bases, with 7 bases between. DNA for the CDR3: TGTGCCAGCAGCCCTCGCGGAAACATTCAGTACTTC. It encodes CASSPRGNIQYF.

The CDR3 protein is CSATGTGQPRGYTEAFF. Written as DNA, the CDR3 is TGCAGTGCTACCGGGACAGGCCAACCTCGGGGGTACACTGAAGCTTTCTTT. This sequence joins TRBV20-1 and TRBJ1-1; 8 nucleotides agree with TRBD1. CDR3 length: 17 amino acids. Germline V gene lookup returns CDR1 DFQATT and CDR2 SNEGSKA (reference sequence). V was pared by 4 bases and J by 3 bases, with 16 bases of the junction left unmatched.

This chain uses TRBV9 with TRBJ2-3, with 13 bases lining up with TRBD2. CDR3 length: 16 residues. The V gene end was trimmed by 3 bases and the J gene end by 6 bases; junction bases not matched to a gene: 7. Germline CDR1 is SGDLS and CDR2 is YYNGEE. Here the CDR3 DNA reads TGTGCCAGCAGCGGAACTAGCGGGGGGGCATGGGATACGCAGTATTTT. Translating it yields CASSGTSGGAWDTQYF.

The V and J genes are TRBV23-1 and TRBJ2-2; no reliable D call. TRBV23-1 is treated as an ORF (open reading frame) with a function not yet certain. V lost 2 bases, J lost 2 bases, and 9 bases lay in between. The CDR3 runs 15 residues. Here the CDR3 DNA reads TGCGCCAGCAGTCAAATAGACGGCAACACCGGGGAGCTGTTTTTT. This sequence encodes CASSQIDGNTGELFF.

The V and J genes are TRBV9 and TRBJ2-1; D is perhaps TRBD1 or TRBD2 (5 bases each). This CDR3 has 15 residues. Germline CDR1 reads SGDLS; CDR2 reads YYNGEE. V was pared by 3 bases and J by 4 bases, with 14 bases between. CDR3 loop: CASSASGGTYNEQFF. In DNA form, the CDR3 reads TGTGCCAGCAGCGCGTCTGGGGGAACGTACAATGAGCAGTTCTTC.

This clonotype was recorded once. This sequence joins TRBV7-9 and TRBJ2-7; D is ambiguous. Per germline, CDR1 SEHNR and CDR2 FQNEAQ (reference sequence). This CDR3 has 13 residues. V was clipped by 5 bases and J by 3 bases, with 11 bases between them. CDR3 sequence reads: CASSPGAYYEQYF. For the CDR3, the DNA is TGTGCCAGCAGCCCTGGAGCCTACTACGAGCAGTACTTC.

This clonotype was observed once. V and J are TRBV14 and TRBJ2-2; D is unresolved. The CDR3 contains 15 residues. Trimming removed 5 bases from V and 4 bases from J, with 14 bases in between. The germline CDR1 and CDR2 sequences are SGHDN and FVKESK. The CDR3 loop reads CASSGEEMSTGELFF. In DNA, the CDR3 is TGTGCCAGCAGCGGTGAGGAGATGAGCACCGGGGAGCTGTTTTTT.

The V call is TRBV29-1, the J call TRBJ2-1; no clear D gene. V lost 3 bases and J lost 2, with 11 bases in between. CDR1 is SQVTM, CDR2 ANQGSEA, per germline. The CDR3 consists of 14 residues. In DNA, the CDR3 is TGCAGCGTTGAGGTCAGCCTCCCCTACAATGAGCAGTTCTTC. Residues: CSVEVSLPYNEQFF.

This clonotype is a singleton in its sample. The CDR3 nucleotides read TGTGCCAGCAGCTGGAAGTTCCGGGACTACGAGCAGTACTTC. It translates to CASSWKFRDYEQYF. V is TRBV5-6 and J is TRBJ2-7; TRBD2 might be the D (5 bases). V gave up 3 bases and J gave up 3 bases, with 13 bases separating them. The CDR3 loop spans 14 amino acids. Germline CDR1 and CDR2: SGHDT and YYEEEE.

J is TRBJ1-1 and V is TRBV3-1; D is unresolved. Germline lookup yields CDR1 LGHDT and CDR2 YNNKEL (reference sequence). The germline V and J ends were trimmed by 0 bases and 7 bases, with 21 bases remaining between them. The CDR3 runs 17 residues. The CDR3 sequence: CASSQDKAGRENFEAFF. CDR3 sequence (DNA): TGTGCCAGCAGCCAAGATAAGGCGGGGAGGGAAAACTTTGAAGCTTTCTTT.

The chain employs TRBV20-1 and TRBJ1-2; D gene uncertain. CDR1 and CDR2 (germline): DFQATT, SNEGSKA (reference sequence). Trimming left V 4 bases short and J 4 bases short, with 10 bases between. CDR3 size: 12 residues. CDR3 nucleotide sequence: TGCAGTGCTAAGGCGGAGGTCTATGGCTACACCTTC. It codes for CSAKAEVYGYTF.